This record covers a single TCR beta chain. Its target is not known. The protocol was immunoSEQ multiplex PCR, while the TCRdb copy is restricted to in-frame clones and leaves out a portion. The sample lists more than 75,000 clones; 92% were seen once. V lost 4 bases and J lost 5, with 12 bases in between. The CDR3 has 14 amino acids. CDR1 and CDR2 (germline): LGHDT, YNNKEL (reference sequence). The sample is drawn from a study of T cell responses to AZD1222 COVID-19 vaccine. Study results and limitations: Close to half of all spike-specific TCRs reportedly target regions of the variants that are unmutated. Most donors were white British, females outnumbered males, and clonal diversity was possibly underestimated. None of the repertoires were sampled until the peak T cell response had passed. At baseline, just a handful of AZD1222 recipients tested seropositive.

This sequence joins TRBV3-1 (or the pseudogene TRBV3-2) and TRBJ1-5; perhaps TRBD1 as D (5 bases). This material consisted of peripheral blood, taken on day 0 of AZD1222 vaccination. This TCR was recovered from an adult in good health. The CDR3 region has the DNA TGTGCCAGCAGCCCCGACGGGGGATATCAGCCCCAGCATTTT. Protein sequence: CASSPDGGYQPQHF.